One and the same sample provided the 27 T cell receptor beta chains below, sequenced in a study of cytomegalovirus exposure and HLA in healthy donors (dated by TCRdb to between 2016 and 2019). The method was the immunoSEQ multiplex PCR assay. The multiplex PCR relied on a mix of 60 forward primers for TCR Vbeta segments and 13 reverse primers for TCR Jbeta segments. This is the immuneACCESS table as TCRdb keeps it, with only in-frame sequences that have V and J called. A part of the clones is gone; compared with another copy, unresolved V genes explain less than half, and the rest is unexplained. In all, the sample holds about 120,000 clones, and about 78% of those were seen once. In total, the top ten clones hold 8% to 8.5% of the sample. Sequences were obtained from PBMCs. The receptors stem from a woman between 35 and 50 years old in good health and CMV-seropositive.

The CDR3 DNA follows: TGTGCCAGCAGCCCGGACAGTTCGCGGCCCCAGCATTTT. Translation: CASSPDSSRPQHF. This rearrangement joins TRBV2 to TRBJ1-5; tentatively, D is TRBD1 (6 bases). The CDR3 totals 13 residues. Trimming cost V 6 bases and J 9 bases, with 15 bases left between them. Germline CDR1 and CDR2: SNHLY and FYNNEI.

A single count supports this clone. CDR3 in DNA: TGTGCCAGCAGTTCGGGAGGGGGCCATCAGCCCCAGCATTTT. It codes for CASSSGGGHQPQHF. V is TRBV27 and J is TRBJ1-5, with TRBD1 matching 7 bases. The trim removed 4 bases at V and 5 bases at J, leaving 5 bases unmatched. This CDR3 comprises 14 residues. Germline CDR1 and CDR2: MNHEY and SMNVEV (reference sequence).

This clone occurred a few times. The CDR3 DNA sequence: TGCAGCGTTGGGGCCCAGGGGGAGTCTGAAGCTTTCTTT. Its translation is CSVGAQGESEAFF. The chain joins TRBV29-1 to TRBJ1-1; 7 nucleotides align to TRBD1. Germline CDR1 reads SQVTM; CDR2 reads ANQGSEA. Trimming at V came to 4 bases and at J to 6 bases, leaving 8 bases not matched to a gene. The CDR3 sequence is 13 residues long.

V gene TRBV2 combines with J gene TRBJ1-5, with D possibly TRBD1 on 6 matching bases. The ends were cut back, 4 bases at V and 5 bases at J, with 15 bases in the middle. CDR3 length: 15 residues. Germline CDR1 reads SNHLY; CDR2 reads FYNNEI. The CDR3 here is CASSGVQGLDQPQHF. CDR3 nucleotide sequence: TGTGCCAGCAGTGGCGTTCAGGGGTTAGATCAGCCCCAGCATTTT.

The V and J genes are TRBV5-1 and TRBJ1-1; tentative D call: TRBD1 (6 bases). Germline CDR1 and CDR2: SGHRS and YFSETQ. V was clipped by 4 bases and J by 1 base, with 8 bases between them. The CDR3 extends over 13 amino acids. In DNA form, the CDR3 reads TGCGCCAGCAGCCCGGGACAGAACACTGAAGCTTTCTTT. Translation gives CASSPGQNTEAFF.

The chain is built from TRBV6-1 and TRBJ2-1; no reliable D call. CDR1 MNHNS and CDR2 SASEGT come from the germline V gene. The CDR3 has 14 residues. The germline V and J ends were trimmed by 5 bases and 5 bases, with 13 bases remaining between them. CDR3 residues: CASSRPGIHNEQFF. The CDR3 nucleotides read TGTGCCAGCAGTCGGCCGGGTATCCACAATGAGCAGTTCTTC.

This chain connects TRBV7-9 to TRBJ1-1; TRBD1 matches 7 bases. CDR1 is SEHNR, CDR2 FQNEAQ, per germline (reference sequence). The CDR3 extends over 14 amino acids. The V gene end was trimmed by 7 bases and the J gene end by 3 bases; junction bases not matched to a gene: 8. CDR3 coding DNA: TGTGCCAGCAAGGGGGCCTTATGGGACACTGAAGCTTTCTTT. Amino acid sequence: CASKGALWDTEAFF.

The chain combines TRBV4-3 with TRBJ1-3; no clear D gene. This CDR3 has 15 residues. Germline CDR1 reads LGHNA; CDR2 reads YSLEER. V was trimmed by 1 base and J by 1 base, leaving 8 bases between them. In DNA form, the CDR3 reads TGCGCCAGCAGCCAAGGGCACAGATCTGGAAACACCATATATTTT. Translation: CASSQGHRSGNTIYF.

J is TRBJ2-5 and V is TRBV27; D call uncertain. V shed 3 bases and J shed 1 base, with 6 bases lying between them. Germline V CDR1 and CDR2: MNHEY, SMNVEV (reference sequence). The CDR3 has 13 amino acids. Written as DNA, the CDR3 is TGTGCCAGCAGTTTCGACACCCAAGAGACCCAGTACTTC. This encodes CASSFDTQETQYF.

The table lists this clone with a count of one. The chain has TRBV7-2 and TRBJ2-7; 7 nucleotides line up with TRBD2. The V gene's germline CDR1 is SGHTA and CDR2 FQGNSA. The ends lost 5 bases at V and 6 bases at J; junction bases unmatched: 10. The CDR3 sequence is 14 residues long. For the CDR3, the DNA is TGTGCCAGCAGCCTTCGGGACTACGTATCCGAGCAGTACTTC. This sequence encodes CASSLRDYVSEQYF.

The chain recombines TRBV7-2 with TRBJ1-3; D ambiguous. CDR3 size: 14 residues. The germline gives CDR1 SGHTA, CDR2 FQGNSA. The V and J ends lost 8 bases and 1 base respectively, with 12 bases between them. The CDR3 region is CASVRESSGNTIYF. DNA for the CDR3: TGTGCCAGCGTGAGAGAGAGTTCTGGAAACACCATATATTTT.

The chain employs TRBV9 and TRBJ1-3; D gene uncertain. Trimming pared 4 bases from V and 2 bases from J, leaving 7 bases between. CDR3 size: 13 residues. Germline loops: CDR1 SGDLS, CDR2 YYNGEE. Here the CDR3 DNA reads TGTGCCAGCAGCCCCCTTCCTGGAAACACCATATATTTT. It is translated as CASSPLPGNTIYF.

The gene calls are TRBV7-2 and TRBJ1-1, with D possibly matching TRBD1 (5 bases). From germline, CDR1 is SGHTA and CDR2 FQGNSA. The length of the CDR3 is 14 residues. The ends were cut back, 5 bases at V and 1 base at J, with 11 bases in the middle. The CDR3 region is CASSPGHSNTEAFF. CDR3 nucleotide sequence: TGTGCCAGCAGCCCAGGACACTCGAACACTGAAGCTTTCTTT.

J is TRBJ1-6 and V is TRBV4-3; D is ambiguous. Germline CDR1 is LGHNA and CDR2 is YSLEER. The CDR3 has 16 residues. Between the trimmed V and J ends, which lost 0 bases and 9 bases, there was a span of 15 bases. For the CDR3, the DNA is TGCGCCAGCAGCCAAGAACGGAAGCCCGGGGTTTCACCCCTCCACTTT. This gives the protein CASSQERKPGVSPLHF.

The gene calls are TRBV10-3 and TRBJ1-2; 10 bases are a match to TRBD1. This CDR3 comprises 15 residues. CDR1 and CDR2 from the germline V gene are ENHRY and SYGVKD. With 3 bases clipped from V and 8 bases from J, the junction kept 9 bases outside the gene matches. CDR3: CAISDRPGTGVGYTF. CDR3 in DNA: TGTGCCATCAGTGACCGACCCGGGACAGGGGTAGGCTACACCTTC.

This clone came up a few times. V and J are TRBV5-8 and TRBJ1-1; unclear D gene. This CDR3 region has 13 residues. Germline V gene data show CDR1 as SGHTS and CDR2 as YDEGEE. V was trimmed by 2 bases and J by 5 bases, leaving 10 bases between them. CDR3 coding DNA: TGTGCCAGCAGCTTATCCCTATGGACTGAAGCTTTCTTT. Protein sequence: CASSLSLWTEAFF.

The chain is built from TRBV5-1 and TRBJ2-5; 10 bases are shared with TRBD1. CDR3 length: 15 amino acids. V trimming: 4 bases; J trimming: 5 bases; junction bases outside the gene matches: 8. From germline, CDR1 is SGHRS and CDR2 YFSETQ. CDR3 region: CASSLRTGGSETQYF. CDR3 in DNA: TGCGCCAGCAGCCTTAGGACAGGGGGTTCGGAGACCCAGTACTTC.

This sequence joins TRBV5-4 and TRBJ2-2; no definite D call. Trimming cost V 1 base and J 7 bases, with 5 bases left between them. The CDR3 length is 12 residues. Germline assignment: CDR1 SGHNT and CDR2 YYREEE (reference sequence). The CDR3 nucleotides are TGTGCCAGCAGCTTGCGAGTCGGGGAGCTGTTTTTT. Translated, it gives CASSLRVGELFF.

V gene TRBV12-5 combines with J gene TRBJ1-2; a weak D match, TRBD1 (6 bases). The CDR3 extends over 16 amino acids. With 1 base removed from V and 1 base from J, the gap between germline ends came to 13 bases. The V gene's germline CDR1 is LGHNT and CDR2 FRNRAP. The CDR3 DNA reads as TGTGCTAGTGGTTTGGCCTCCGACAGGTTTAACTATGGCTACACCTTC. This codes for CASGLASDRFNYGYTF.

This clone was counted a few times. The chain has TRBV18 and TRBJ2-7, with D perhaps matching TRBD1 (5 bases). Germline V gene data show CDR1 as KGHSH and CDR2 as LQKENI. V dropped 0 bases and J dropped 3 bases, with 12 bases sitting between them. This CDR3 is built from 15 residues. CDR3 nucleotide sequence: TGTGCCAGCTCACCACCGTCCCAGGGCAGCTACGAGCAGTACTTC. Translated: CASSPPSQGSYEQYF. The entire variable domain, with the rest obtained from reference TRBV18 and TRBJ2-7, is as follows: NAGVMQNPRHLVRRRGQEARLRCSPMKGHSHVYWYRQLPEEGLKFMVYLQKENIIDESGMPKERFSAEFPKEGPSILRIQQVVRGDSAAYFCASSPPSQGSYEQYFGPGTRLTVT.

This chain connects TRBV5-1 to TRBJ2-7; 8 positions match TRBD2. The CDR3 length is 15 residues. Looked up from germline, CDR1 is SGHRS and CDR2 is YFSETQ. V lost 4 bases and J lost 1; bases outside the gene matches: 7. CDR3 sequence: CASSLLAGRSYEQYF. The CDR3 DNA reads TGCGCCAGCAGCCTCTTAGCGGGGCGGTCCTACGAGCAGTACTTC. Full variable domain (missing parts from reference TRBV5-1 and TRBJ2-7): KAGVTQTPRYLIKTRGQQVTLSCSPISGHRSVSWYQQTPGQGLQFLFEYFSETQRNKGNFPGRFSGRQFSNSRSEMNVSTLELGDSALYLCASSLLAGRSYEQYFGPGTRLTVT.

The CDR3 sequence: CASSTKFRTGMDTQYF. CDR3 DNA sequence: TGTGCCAGCAGTACTAAGTTCAGGACAGGGATGGATACGCAGTATTTT. The chain links TRBV5-4 to TRBJ2-3; 8 nucleotides agree with TRBD1. With 5 bases clipped from V and 6 bases from J, the junction kept 14 bases outside the gene matches. The germline gives CDR1 SGHNT, CDR2 YYREEE (reference sequence). The CDR3 spans 16 residues.

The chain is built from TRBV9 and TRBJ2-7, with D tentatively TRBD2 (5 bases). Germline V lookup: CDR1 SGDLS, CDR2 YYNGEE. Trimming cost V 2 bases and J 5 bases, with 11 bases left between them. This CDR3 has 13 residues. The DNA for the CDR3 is TGTGCCAGCAGCGTTTCGGGGATGGACGAGCAGTACTTC. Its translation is CASSVSGMDEQYF.

The CDR3 is CASKREVGGYTF. In DNA, the CDR3 is TGTGCCAGCAAAAGGGAGGTGGGTGGCTACACCTTC. The genes are TRBV6-5 and TRBJ1-2, with D unresolved. The V gene's germline CDR1 is MNHEY and CDR2 SVGAGI. The CDR3 is made up of 12 amino acids. V was clipped by 7 bases and J by 7 bases, with 13 bases between them.

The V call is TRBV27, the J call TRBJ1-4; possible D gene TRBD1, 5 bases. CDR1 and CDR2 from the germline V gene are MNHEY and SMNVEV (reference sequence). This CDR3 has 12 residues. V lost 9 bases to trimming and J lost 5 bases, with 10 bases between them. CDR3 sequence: CASGRVNEKLFF. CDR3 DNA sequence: TGTGCCAGTGGCAGGGTCAATGAAAAACTGTTTTTT.

CDR3 nucleotide sequence: TGCAGCGGGTGGGACAGGGACAATGAGCAGTTCTTC. Translated, it gives CSGWDRDNEQFF. The rearrangement uses TRBV29-1 and TRBJ2-1; 9 bases match TRBD1. From germline, CDR1 is SQVTM and CDR2 ANQGSEA. The V gene end was trimmed by 7 bases and the J gene end by 5 bases; junction bases not matched to a gene: 3. The CDR3 totals 12 residues.

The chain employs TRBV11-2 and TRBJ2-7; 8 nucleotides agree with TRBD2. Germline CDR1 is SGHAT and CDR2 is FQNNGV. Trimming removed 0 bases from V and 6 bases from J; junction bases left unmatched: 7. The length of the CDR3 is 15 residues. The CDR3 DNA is TGTGCCAGCAGCTTAGATACGGGGGGGGGCCGCGAGCAGTACTTC. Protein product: CASSLDTGGGREQYF.